This T cell receptor (beta chain) was identified in a study of T cell responses to AZD1222 COVID-19 vaccine. Study-level points and caveats: In a largely white British group with more females than males, clonal diversity was possibly underestimated.

Worth noting for this clone: Its antigen is as yet unknown.

This CDR3 region has 15 residues. V gave up 0 bases and J gave up 3 bases; unmatched junction bases: 3. Germline V CDR1 and CDR2: MNHEY, SVGAGI. Here immunoSEQ multiplex PCR was the method, and the copy in TCRdb shows in-frame clones only, minus some. The data contain 120,000 to 150,000 clones, roughly nine tenths of them seen just once; the ten biggest clones take up roughly 3.8%. The V call is TRBV6-5, the J call TRBJ2-7, with 9 bases aligning to TRBD1. This specimen was peripheral blood, taken 28 days after the second AZD1222 dose. The receptor comes from an adult who received the AZD1222 COVID-19 vaccine. DNA for the CDR3: TGTGCCAGCAGTTACTCGAGGGACAGGGTCTACGAGCAGTACTTC. Its protein is CASSYSRDRVYEQYF.